This TCR beta chain was found in a study of T cells in Graves' hyperthyroidism and ophthalmopathy. This clonotype was detected ten times or more. What was amplified from RNA transcripts were TCR beta CDR3 regions. The TCR CDR3 first-round RT-PCR relied on the HTBI primer set. TCRdb re-analysed the multiplex PCR reads in MiXCR, keeping a single row per CDR3 protein. The sample comprises about 98,000 distinct CDR3 sequences, roughly 39% of which are singletons, and about a tenth rests with the top ten. Exclusion of a patient resulted from uncontrolled infection, other autoimmune disease, pregnancy or lactation. The sequenced sample consisted of peripheral blood or thyroid tissue (not recorded which). The clonotype was recovered from a woman aged 25 to 39 with Graves' hyperthyroidism.

The CDR3 nucleotides read TGTGCCAGCAGTTACATGTGGGAGGTAGATACGCAGTATTTT. Translating gives CASSYMWEVDTQYF. The chain employs TRBV6-5 and TRBJ2-3; maybe TRBD2 (6 bases). CDR3 length: 14 amino acids. The germline CDR1 and CDR2 sequences are MNHEY and SVGAGI. V was shortened by 2 bases and J by 5 bases, with 11 bases between the two germline ends.